This T cell receptor (beta chain) was sequenced for a study of identical twins. Carrying unique molecular identifiers, the cDNA also gained a universal primer site through template switching. TCRdb re-called the 5' RACE reads through MiXCR, storing one row per CDR3 protein. The table has 450,000 to 650,000 distinct CDR3 sequences, about 15% seen once; the top ten hold 0.35% to 0.45%. The same specimen was also included in a second study, on yellow fever vaccine responses in identical twins.

Sequenced sample: CD4+ T cells sorted from blood. The TCR sequence derives from a woman aged 18-29 years in good health.

CDR3: CASSNPDRGYNSPLHF. CDR3 sequence (DNA): TGCGCCAGCAGCAACCCGGACAGGGGGTATAATTCACCCCTCCACTTT. V usage is TRBV5-1 and J usage is TRBJ1-6; 10 nucleotides match TRBD1. The length of the CDR3 is 16 residues. V dropped 4 bases and J dropped 4; count of bases not matched to a gene: 5. CDR1 and CDR2 from the germline V gene are SGHRS and YFSETQ.